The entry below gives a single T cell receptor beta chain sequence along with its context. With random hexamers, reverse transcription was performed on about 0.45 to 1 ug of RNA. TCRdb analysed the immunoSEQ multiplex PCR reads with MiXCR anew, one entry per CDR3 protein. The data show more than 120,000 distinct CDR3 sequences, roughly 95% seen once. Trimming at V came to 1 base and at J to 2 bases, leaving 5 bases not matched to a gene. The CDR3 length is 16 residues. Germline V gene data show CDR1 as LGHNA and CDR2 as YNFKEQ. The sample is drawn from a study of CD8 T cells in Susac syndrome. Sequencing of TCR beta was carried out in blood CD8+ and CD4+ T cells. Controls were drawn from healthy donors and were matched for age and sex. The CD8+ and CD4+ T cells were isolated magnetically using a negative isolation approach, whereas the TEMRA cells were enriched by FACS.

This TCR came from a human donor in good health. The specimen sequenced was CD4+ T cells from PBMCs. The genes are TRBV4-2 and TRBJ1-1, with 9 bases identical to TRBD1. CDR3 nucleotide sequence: TGTGCCAGCAGCCAAGTTGACAGGGGGGTTAACACTGAAGCTTTCTTT. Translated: CASSQVDRGVNTEAFF.